Following are 2 T cell receptor beta chains from one sample sequenced in a study of OX40 agonist ivuxolimab in advanced cancers. Method: immunoSEQ multiplex PCR; TCRdb's copy keeps in-frame clones and lacks some. This sample has about 79,000 clones, with around 92% found just once. Specimen: CD4+ or CD8+ T cells sorted from blood, collected in a trial of the OX40 agonist ivuxolimab. These receptors all stem from an adult with an advanced solid tumor such as melanoma, head and neck, liver or kidney cancer.

The chain employs TRBV28 and TRBJ1-2, with D unclear. The CDR3 spans 15 residues. CDR1 and CDR2 from the germline V gene are MDHEN and SYDVKM. Trimming removed 6 bases at V and 5 bases at J, with 19 bases between. The CDR3 is CASRTSPIGRYGYTF. The CDR3 coding sequence is TGTGCCAGCAGGACTTCCCCTATTGGACGGTATGGCTACACCTTC.

The chain combines TRBV4-2 with TRBJ2-3; TRBD2 agrees at 9 bases. The CDR3 length is 17 residues. Germline-derived CDR1 and CDR2 are LGHNA and YNFKEQ. Losses at the gene ends were 0 bases for V and 1 base for J; bases not matched to a gene: 5. The CDR3 nucleotides are TGTGCCAGCAGCCAAGATTGGGCTAGCGGGGGCACAGATACGCAGTATTTT. This codes for CASSQDWASGGTDTQYF.